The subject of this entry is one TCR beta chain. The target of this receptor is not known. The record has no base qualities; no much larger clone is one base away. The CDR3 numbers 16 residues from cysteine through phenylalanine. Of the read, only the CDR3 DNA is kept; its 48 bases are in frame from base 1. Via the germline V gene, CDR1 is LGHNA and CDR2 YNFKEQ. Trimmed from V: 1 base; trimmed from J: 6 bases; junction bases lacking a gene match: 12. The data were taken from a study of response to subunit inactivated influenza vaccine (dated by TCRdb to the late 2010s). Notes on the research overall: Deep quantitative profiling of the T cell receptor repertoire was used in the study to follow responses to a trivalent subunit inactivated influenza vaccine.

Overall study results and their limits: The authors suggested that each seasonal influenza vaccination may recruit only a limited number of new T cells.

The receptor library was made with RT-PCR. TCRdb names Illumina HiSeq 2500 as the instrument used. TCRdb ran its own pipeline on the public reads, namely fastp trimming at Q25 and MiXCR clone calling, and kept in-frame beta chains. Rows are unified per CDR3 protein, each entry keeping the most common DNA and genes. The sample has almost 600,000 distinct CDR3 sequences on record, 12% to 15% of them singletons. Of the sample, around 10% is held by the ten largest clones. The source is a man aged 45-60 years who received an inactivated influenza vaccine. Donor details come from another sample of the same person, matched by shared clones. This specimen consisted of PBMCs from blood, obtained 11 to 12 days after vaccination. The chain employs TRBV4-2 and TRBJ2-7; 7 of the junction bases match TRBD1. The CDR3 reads CASSQGLGTAPSEQYF. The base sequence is TGTGCCAGCAGCCAAGGATTAGGGACAGCTCCCTCCGAGCAGTACTTC.